This is a list of T cell receptor beta chains from one sample in a study of blood T cell repertoires in COVID-19. Repertoires were generated with immunoSEQ multiplex PCR, while TCRdb's copy carries only in-frame clones and drops some. Of roughly 500,000 clones listed, more than 75% are singletons. Sequences were obtained from PBMCs or T cells enriched from blood (not recorded which). The source of these receptors is a woman aged 40 to 55 who had recovered from COVID-19. CDR3s include the opening cysteine and the closing phenylalanine or tryptophan. Each record gives: V gene, J gene, D gene, CDR3 protein. The D gene is left open where the match is weak.

>TRBV5-1|TRBJ2-1|.
CASSPLGQSYNEQFF
>TRBV11-3|TRBJ2-3|TRBD2
CASSLAIAGGPYFPDTQYF
>TRBV19|TRBJ1-5|.
CASSSAFGNQPQHF
>TRBV20-1|TRBJ2-3|.
CSAVRSDTQYF
>TRBV28|TRBJ1-1|.
CASRMAENHRDTEAFF
>TRBV6-5|TRBJ1-4|TRBD1
CASSYSNRGTNEKLFF
>TRBV2|TRBJ1-4|.
CASSHVAGINEKLFF
>TRBV11-1|TRBJ2-7|TRBD1
CASSAQAGGRNEQYF
>TRBV18|TRBJ1-6|.
CASSPVGGGSDSPLHF
>TRBV6-5|TRBJ2-3|.
CASSYGAGPSTDTQYF
>TRBV7-9|TRBJ1-2|.
CASSPGAVGGYTF
>TRBV30|TRBJ1-1|TRBD1
CAWSIDRGTTEAFF
>TRBV28|TRBJ2-7|TRBD2
CASSLFASGSYEQYF
>TRBV3-1/TRBV3-2|TRBJ2-1|TRBD2
CASSPLASGRAGEQFF
>TRBV5-1|TRBJ1-2|.
CASSLAQDYGYTF
>TRBV28|TRBJ1-2|TRBD1
CASIWGQGAFGYTF
>TRBV12-5|TRBJ1-2|.
CASEGGSVLGYTF
>TRBV5-6|TRBJ2-5|.
CASDGGEETQYF
>TRBV7-8|TRBJ2-1|TRBD2
CASSARTSGVLSSYNEQFF
>TRBV7-6|TRBJ2-7|TRBD2
CASTKGAGGVYEQYF
>TRBV6-5|TRBJ1-2|.
CASSPTGLVRGYTF
>TRBV7-2|TRBJ2-7|TRBD2
CASSLVPASGRALNEQYF
>TRBV5-6|TRBJ1-2|TRBD1
CASSRIDREVGYGYTF
>TRBV7-2|TRBJ1-1|.
CASSQDTTEAFF
>TRBV10-2|TRBJ1-6|TRBD1
CASSDFGQVLYNSPLHF
>TRBV7-2|TRBJ2-2|TRBD1
CASSPWEGQGGELFF
>TRBV5-1|TRBJ2-3|.
CASKPQGASTDTQYF
>TRBV20-1|TRBJ2-1|.
CSAGGDPLFF
>TRBV13|TRBJ1-6|TRBD1
CASSLAGRGDSPLHF
>TRBV30|TRBJ2-7|.
CAWSERVSYEQYF
>TRBV18|TRBJ2-5|TRBD1
CASSPGQGGETQYF
>TRBV10-1|TRBJ1-5|.
CASSDWGDQPQHF
>TRBV19|TRBJ2-2|.
CASSMGPGENTGELFF
>TRBV7-9|TRBJ1-1|.
CASSLLAGHTEAFF
>TRBV5-8|TRBJ1-2|TRBD1
CASSFSDRVYTF
>TRBV15|TRBJ1-2|.
CATSRDGGGYGYTF
>TRBV19|TRBJ2-7|TRBD2
CASSILSASGRPYEQYF
>TRBV5-1|TRBJ2-1|TRBD1
CASRGGQGSYNEQFF
>TRBV6-2/TRBV6-3|TRBJ1-5|.
CASSYSRLTSNQPQHF
>TRBV27|TRBJ2-4|.
CASSFGQLNIQYF
>TRBV20-1|TRBJ2-3|TRBD2
CSASTWEGLTDTQYF
>TRBV10-3|TRBJ2-1|TRBD2
CAIAPTSGTYNEQFF
>TRBV2|TRBJ2-1|TRBD2
CASSEVAGGYNEQFF
>TRBV18|TRBJ1-2|.
CASSPDRQNYGYTF
>TRBV2|TRBJ1-1|.
CASSLTGSAFF
>TRBV18|TRBJ1-1|.
CASSLVAGAEAFF
>TRBV15|TRBJ2-7|TRBD1
CATQGTDYEQYF
>TRBV2|TRBJ1-1|TRBD1
CASSTGGLAFF
>TRBV4-3|TRBJ2-3|TRBD2
CASSQVLAGGGRGTDTQYF
>TRBV27|TRBJ1-2|TRBD1
CASSLGQGGIHGYTF